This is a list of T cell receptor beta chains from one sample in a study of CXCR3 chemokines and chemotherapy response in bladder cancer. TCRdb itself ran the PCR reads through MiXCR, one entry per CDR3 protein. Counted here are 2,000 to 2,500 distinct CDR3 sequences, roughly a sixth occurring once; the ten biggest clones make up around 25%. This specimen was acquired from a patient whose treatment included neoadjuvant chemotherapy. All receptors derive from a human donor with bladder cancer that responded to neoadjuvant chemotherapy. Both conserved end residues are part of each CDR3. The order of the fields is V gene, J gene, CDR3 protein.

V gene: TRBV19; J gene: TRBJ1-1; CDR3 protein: CASMGAGGVTEAFF
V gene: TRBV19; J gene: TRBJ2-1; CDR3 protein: CASSVGTANNEQFF
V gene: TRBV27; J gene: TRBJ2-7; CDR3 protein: CASSPLQENYEQYF
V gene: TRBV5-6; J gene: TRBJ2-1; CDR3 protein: CASSGDSNEQFF
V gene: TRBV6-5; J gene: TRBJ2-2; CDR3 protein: CASSRELGTGELFF
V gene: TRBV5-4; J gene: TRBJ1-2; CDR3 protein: CASSVTQGSGYTF
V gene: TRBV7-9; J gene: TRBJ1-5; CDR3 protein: CASSSGAGGNQPQHF
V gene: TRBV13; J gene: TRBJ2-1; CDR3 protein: CASSPGQGRLNEQFF
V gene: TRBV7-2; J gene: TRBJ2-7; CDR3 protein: CASSLDGGTDEQYF
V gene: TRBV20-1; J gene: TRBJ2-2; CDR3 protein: CSARASGTGVSGELFF
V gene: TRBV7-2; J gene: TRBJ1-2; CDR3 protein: CASSLAWGQENYGYTF
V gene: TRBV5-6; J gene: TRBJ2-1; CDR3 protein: CASTPREGNAAPSEQFF
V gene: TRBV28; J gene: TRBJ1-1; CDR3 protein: CASSLRDPKRKAFF
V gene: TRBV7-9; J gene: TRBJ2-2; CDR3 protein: CASSLARASGSTGELFF
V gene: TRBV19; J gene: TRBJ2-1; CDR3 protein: CASSQTSGPYNEQFF
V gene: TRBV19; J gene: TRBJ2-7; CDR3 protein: CASSISPVYEQYF
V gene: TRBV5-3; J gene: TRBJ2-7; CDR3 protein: CARSLGQYYEQYF